This entry lists 2 T cell receptor beta chains sequenced from one sample in a study of cytomegalovirus exposure and HLA in healthy donors. Primers: 60 Vbeta forward and 13 Jbeta reverse. Here immunoSEQ multiplex PCR was the method, and the copy in TCRdb shows in-frame clones only, minus some. Of some 76,000 clones listed, roughly 76% were seen once; the top ten hold 9% to 14%. Specimen: PBMCs. These receptor sequences come from a male donor in good health and CMV-seropositive.

The chain has TRBV7-2 and TRBJ2-2; perhaps TRBD1 as D (5 bases). The ends were cut back, 3 bases at V and 6 bases at J, with 11 bases in the middle. The CDR3 loop spans 14 amino acids. Germline CDR1 and CDR2: SGHTA and FQGNSA. As DNA, the CDR3 is TGTGCCAGCAGCTTCGGACACCAGGCCGGGGAGCTGTTTTTT. Its protein product is CASSFGHQAGELFF. The complete variable domain, with remaining parts taken from reference TRBV7-2 and TRBJ2-2, reads GAGVSQSPSNKVTEKGKDVELRCDPISGHTALYWYRQSLGQGLEFLIYFQGNSAPDKSGLPSDRFSAERTGGSVSTLTIQRTQQEDSAVYLCASSFGHQAGELFFGEGSRLTVL.

This clone was counted once. V gene TRBV6-6 combines with J gene TRBJ1-2; tentative D call: TRBD1 (6 bases). Trimming removed 7 bases at V and 5 bases at J, with 14 bases between. The length of the CDR3 is 13 residues. CDR1 MNHNY and CDR2 SVGAGI come from the germline V gene (reference sequence). The CDR3 spells CASTPGQFYGYTF. The CDR3 coding sequence is TGTGCCAGCACTCCTGGACAGTTTTATGGCTACACCTTC.